This TCR beta chain was captured by sequencing in a study of radiotherapy plus CTLA-4 blockade in lung cancer. Assay used: immunoSEQ multiplex PCR; TCRdb lists only in-frame clones, some missing. The table includes around 91,000 clones, about 91% detected once. With 10 bases removed from V and 2 bases from J, the gap between germline ends came to 22 bases. Looked up from germline, CDR1 is SGHTS and CDR2 is YDEGEE. CDR3 length: 15 residues. The chain recombines TRBV5-8 with TRBJ2-7; D possibly corresponds to TRBD2 (5 bases). The input for sequencing was peripheral blood, taken from a patient treated with radiotherapy plus ipilimumab. The receptor was isolated from a human donor with non-small cell lung cancer that progressed on radiotherapy plus ipilimumab. This chain's CDR3 is CASTLRTPRPYEQYF. CDR3 DNA sequence: TGTGCCTCCACCCTCCGGACTCCGCGCCCCTACGAGCAGTACTTC.